This TCR beta chain was observed in a study of glioma-infiltrating T cells after dendritic cell vaccination. Clones were read by immunoSEQ multiplex PCR, and TCRdb kept only the in-frame ones, dropping some. Of approximately 82,000 clones detected, about 90% appear once; the ten largest clones hold approximately 3.4%. The TCR was taken from a human donor with glioblastoma. Sample: blood, taken before dendritic cell vaccination.

The CDR3 reads CASSGVERSYEQYF. The CDR3 region has the DNA TGTGCCAGCAGCGGAGTAGAGAGATCGTACGAGCAGTACTTC. The J gene is TRBJ2-7, the V gene TRBV7-9; D not resolved. Germline-derived CDR1 and CDR2 are SEHNR and FQNEAQ (reference sequence). This CDR3 contains 14 residues. V gave up 5 bases and J gave up 4 bases, with 15 bases separating them.